The clone carrying this T cell receptor (beta chain) was observed at least ten times. What it binds is not known. The data were obtained in a study of identical twins. Study-level points and caveats: Weaker excess twin sharing was seen among beta out-of-frame sequences. The abundant beta clonotypes from cord blood had fewer insertions, and memory repertoires had none of this.

MiXCR, run by TCRdb on the 5' RACE reads, gives a single entry per CDR3 protein. Of 700,000 or so distinct CDR3 sequences in the sample, more than 6.5% are singletons; the top ten hold 0.98%. The donor group consisted entirely of healthy Caucasians. The CDR3 contains 15 residues. Germline V lookup: CDR1 SEHNR, CDR2 FQNEAQ (reference sequence). The V and J ends lost 2 bases and 4 bases, in that order; junction bases with no gene match: 5. These data are also associated with another study on yellow fever vaccine responses in identical twins.

The receptor was derived from a woman aged 18-30 years in good health. Sequences were obtained from PBMCs. This rearrangement joins TRBV7-9 to TRBJ2-7, with 10 bases matching TRBD1. The CDR3 here is CASSLSPGQGYEQYF. The DNA for the CDR3 is TGTGCCAGCAGCTTATCCCCGGGACAGGGGTACGAGCAGTACTTC.